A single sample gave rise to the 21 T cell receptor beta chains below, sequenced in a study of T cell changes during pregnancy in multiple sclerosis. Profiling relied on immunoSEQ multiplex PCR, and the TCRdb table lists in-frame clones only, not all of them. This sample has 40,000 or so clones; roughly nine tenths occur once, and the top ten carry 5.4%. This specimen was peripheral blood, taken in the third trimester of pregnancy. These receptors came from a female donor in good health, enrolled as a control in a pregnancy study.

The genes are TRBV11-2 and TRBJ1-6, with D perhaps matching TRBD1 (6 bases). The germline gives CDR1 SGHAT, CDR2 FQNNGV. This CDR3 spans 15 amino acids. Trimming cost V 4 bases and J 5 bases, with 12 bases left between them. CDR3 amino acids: CASSYWTADNSPLHF. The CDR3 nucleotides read TGTGCCAGCAGCTATTGGACAGCAGATAATTCACCCCTCCACTTT.

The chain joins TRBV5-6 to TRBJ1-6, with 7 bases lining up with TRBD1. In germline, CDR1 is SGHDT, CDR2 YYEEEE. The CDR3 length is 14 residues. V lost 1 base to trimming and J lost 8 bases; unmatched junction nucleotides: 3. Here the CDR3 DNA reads TGTGCCAGCAGCTTGAACAGGGGTGATTCACCCCTCCACTTT. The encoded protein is CASSLNRGDSPLHF.

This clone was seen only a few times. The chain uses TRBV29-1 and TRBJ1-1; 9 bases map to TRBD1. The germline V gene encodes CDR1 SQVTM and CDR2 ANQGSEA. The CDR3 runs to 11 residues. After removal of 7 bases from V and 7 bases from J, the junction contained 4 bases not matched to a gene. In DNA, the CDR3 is TGCAGCGCACAGGGGGCGAATGAAGCTTTCTTT. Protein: CSAQGANEAFF. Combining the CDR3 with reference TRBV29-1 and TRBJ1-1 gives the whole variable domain SAVISQKPSRDICQRGTSLTIQCQVDSQVTMMFWYRQQPGQSLTLIATANQGSEATYESGFVIDKFPISRPNLTFSTLTVSNMSPEDSSIYLCSAQGANEAFFGQGTRLTVV.

CDR3 nucleotide sequence: TGTGCCTGGAGCCCCGGACAGGGAACCGCAGATACGCAGTATTTT. It specifies CAWSPGQGTADTQYF. The rearrangement joins TRBV30 to TRBJ2-3, with 8 bases fitting TRBD1. Germline CDR1 GTSNPN, CDR2 SVGIG (reference sequence). The CDR3 covers 15 residues. The J segment lost 4 bases and the V segment lost 3 bases, leaving 9 bases of the junction unmatched.

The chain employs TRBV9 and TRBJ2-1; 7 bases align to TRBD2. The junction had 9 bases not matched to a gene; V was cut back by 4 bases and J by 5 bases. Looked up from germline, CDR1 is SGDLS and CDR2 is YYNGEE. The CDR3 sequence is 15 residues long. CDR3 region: CASSPPGLRHNEQFF. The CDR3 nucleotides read TGTGCCAGCAGCCCGCCGGGACTAAGACACAATGAGCAGTTCTTC. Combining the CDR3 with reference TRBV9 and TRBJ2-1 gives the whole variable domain DSGVTQTPKHLITATGQRVTLRCSPRSGDLSVYWYQQSLDQGLQFLIQYYNGEERAKGNILERFSAQQFPDLHSELNLSSLELGDSALYFCASSPPGLRHNEQFFGPGTRLTVL.

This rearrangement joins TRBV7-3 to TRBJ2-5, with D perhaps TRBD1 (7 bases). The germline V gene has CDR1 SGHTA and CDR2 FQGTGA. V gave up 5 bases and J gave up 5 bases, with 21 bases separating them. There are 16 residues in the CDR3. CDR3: CASSPPQGGESETQYF. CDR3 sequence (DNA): TGTGCCAGCAGCCCCCCCCAGGGGGGTGAATCGGAGACCCAGTACTTC.

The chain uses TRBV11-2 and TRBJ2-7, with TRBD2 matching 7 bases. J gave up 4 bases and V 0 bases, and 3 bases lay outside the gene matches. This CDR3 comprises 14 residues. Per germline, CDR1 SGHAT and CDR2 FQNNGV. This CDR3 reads CASSLDWGGYEQYF. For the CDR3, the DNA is TGTGCCAGCAGCTTAGATTGGGGGGGGTACGAGCAGTACTTC.

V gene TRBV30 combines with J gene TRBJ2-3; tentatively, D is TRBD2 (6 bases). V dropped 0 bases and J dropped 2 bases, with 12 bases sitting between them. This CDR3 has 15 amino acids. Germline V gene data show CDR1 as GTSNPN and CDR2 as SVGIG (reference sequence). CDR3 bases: TGTGCCTGGAGTGTACCAGCGGGTTACACAGATACGCAGTATTTT. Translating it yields CAWSVPAGYTDTQYF.

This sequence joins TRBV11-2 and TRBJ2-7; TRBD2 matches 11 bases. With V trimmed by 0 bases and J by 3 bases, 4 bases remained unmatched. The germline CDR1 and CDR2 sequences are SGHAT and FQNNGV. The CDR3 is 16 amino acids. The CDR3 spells CASSLDLAGGYYEQYF. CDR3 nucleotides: TGTGCCAGCAGCTTAGATCTAGCGGGGGGCTACTACGAGCAGTACTTC.

CDR3: CASSPGTQFNEQFF. The CDR3 DNA reads TGTGCCAGCAGCCCCGGGACTCAGTTTAATGAGCAGTTCTTC. V is TRBV5-4 and J is TRBJ2-1; a possible D gene is TRBD2 (6 bases). V was trimmed by 4 bases and J by 7 bases, leaving 15 bases between them. The germline V gene encodes CDR1 SGHNT and CDR2 YYREEE (reference sequence). The CDR3 has 14 amino acids.

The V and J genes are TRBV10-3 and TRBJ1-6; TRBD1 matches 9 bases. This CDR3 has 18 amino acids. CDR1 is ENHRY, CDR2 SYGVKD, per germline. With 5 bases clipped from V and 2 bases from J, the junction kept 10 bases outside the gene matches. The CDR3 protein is CAISSIPDRGTYNSPLHF. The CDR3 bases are TGTGCCATCAGTTCCATTCCCGACAGGGGGACCTATAATTCACCCCTCCACTTT.

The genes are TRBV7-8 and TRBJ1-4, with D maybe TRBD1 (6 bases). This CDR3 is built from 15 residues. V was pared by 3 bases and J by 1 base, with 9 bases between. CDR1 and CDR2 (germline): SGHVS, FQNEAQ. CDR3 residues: CASSFQGRTNEKLFF. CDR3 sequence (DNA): TGTGCCAGCAGCTTCCAGGGGAGAACTAATGAAAAACTGTTTTTT.

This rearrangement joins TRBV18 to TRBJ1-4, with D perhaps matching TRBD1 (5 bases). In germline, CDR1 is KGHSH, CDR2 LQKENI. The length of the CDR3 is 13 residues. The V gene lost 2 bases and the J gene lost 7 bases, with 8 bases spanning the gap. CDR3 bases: TGTGCCAGCTCACCAGTCAGGGCTGAAAAACTGTTTTTT. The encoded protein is CASSPVRAEKLFF. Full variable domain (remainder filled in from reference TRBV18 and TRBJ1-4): NAGVMQNPRHLVRRRGQEARLRCSPMKGHSHVYWYRQLPEEGLKFMVYLQKENIIDESGMPKERFSAEFPKEGPSILRIQQVVRGDSAAYFCASSPVRAEKLFFGSGTQLSVL.

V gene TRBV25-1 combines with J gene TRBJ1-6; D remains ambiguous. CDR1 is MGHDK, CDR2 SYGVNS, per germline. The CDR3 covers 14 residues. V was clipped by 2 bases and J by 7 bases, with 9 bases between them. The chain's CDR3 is CASSEGRKNSPLHF. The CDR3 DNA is TGTGCCAGCAGTGAAGGCAGAAAAAATTCACCCCTCCACTTT. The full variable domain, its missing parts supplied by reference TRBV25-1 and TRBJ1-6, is EADIYQTPRYLVIGTGKKITLECSQTMGHDKMYWYQQDPGMELHLIHYSYGVNSTEKGDLSSESTVSRIRTEHFPLTLESARPSHTSQYLCASSEGRKNSPLHFGNGTRLTVT.

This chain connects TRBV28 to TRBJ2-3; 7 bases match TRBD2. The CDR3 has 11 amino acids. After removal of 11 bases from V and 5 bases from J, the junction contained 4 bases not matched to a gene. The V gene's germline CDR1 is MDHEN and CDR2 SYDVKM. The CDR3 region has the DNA TGTGCCCTCCGGGGGGTAGATACGCAGTATTTT. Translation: CALRGVDTQYF.

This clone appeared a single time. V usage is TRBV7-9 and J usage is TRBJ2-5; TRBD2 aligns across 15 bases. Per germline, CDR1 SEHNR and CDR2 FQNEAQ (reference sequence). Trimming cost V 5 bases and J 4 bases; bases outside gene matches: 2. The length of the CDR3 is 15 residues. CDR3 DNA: TGTGCCAGCAGCGAGGGACTAGCGGGGGGAGAGACCCAGTACTTC. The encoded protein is CASSEGLAGGETQYF.

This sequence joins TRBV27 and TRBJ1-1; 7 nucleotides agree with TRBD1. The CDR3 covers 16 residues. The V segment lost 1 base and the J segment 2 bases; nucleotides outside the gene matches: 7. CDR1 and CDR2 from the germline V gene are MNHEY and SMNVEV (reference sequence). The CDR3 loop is CASSLFGTVQNTEAFF. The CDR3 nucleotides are TGTGCCAGCAGTTTATTCGGGACAGTCCAAAACACTGAAGCTTTCTTT.

The CDR3 DNA sequence: TGTGCCAGCAGCGCCGGAGGCTCTGGAAACACCATATATTTT. Its translation: CASSAGGSGNTIYF. The chain links TRBV9 to TRBJ1-3; D is undetermined. Germline V gene lookup returns CDR1 SGDLS and CDR2 YYNGEE. The CDR3 runs to 14 residues. V was trimmed by 3 bases and J by 0 bases, leaving 7 bases between them.

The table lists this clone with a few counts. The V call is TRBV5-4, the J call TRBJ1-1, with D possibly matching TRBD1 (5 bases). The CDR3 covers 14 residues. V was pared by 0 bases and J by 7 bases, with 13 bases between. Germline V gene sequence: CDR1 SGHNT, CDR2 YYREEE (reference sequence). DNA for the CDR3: TGTGCCAGCAGCTTGGCCGGTCCCGGGGGTGAAGCTTTCTTT. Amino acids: CASSLAGPGGEAFF.

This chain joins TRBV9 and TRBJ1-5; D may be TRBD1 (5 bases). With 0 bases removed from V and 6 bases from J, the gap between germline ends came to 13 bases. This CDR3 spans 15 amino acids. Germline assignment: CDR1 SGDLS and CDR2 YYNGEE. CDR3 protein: CASSVGGSGGQPQHF. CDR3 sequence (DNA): TGTGCCAGCAGCGTAGGCGGTTCGGGGGGTCAGCCCCAGCATTTT.

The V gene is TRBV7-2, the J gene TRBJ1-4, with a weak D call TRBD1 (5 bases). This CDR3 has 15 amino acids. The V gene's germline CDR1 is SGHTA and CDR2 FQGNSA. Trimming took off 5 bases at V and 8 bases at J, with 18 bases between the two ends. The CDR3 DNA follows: TGTGCCAGCAGCCCGGGCCCAGGGACTGCAGAAAAACTGTTTTTT. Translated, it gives CASSPGPGTAEKLFF.